This TCR beta chain was identified during a study of shared clonotypes between healthy human individuals. Across the whole study: Per-donor plates numbered three CD4 naive, three CD4 memory, two CD8 naive and one CD8 memory. Notes on the study in general: Clonotypes that were shared across four donors made up around 5% of naive CD4 clonotypes. What naive subsets generally showed was a larger estimated richness than memory subsets showed. Unshared clonotypes carried lower generation probabilities than those common to all four donors.

CDR3 size: 14 residues. Trimming removed 1 base at V and 7 bases at J, with 10 bases between. The germline V gene has CDR1 KGHSH and CDR2 LQKENI. The protocol was immunoSEQ multiplex PCR, while the TCRdb copy is restricted to in-frame clones and leaves out a portion. This sample has a few million clones; 85% to 95% occur once, and the top ten carry 0.35% to 0.45%. Details on this clone: Its target is unknown.

This clonotype originated in a man younger than 35 in good health. Some clones in this sample may be carry-over from other donors' samples. Material for sequencing was naive CD4+ T cells from PBMCs. Subset here: CD45RA+ positively selected. The V call is TRBV18, the J call TRBJ2-2, with D hard to call. The DNA for the CDR3 is TGTGCCAGCTCACCACTCGCCGAATTCGGGGAGCTGTTTTTT. Translation gives CASSPLAEFGELFF.